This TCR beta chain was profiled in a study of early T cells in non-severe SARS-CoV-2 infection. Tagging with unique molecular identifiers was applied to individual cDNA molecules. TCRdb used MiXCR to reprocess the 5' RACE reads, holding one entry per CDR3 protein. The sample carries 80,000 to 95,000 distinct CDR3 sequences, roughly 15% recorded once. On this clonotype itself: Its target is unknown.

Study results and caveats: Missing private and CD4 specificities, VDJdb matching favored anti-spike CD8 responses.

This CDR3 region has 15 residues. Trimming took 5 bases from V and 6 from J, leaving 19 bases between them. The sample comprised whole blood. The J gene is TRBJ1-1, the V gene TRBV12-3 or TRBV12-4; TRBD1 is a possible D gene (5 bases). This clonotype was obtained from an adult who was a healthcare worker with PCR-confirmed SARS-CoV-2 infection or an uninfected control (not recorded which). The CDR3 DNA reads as TGTGCCAGCAGTGCCGCACATCAAGGGGCCCCTGAAGCTTTCTTT. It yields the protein CASSAAHQGAPEAFF.